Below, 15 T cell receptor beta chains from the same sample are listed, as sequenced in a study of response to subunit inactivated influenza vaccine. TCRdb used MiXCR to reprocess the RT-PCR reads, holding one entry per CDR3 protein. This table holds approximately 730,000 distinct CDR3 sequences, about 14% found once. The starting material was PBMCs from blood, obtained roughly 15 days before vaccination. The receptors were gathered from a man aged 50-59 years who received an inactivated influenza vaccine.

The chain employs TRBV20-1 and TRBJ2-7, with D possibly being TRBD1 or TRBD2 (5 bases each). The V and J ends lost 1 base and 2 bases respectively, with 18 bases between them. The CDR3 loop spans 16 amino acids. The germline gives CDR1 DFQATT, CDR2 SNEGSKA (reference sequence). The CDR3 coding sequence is TGCAGTGCTAGAGGGTATCGCCTAGGGACCACCTACGAGCAGTACTTC. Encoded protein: CSARGYRLGTTYEQYF.

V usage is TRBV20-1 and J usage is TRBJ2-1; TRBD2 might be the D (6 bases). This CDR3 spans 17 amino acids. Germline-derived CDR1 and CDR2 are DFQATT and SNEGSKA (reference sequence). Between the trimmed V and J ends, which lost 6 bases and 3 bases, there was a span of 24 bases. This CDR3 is CSAQPVIAAPGYNEQFF. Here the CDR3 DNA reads TGCAGTGCACAGCCCGTTATAGCGGCTCCCGGCTACAATGAGCAGTTCTTC.

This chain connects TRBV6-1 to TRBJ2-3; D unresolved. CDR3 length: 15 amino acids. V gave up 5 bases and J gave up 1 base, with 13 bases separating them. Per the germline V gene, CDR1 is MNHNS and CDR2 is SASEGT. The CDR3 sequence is CASSLSRTRTDTQYF. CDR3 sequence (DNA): TGTGCCAGCAGTCTATCACGGACCCGCACAGATACGCAGTATTTT.

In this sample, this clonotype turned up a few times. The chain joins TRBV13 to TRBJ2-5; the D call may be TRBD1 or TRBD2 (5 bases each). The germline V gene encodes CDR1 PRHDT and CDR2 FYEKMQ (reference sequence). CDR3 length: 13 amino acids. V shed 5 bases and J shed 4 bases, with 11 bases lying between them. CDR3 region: CASSQRDGETQYF. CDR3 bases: TGTGCCAGCAGCCAACGGGACGGAGAGACCCAGTACTTC.

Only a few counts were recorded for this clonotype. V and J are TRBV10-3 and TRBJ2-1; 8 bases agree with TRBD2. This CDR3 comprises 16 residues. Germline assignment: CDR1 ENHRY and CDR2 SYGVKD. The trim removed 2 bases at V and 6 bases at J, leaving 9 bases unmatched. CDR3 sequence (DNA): TGTGCCATCAGTGAGACTAGCGGATACCGAACCAATGAGCAGTTCTTC. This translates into CAISETSGYRTNEQFF.

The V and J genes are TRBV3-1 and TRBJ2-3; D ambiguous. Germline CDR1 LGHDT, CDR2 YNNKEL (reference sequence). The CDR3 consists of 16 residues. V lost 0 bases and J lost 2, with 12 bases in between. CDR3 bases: TGTGCCAGCAGCCAAGATGTAACGTGGTACACAGATACGCAGTATTTT. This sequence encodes CASSQDVTWYTDTQYF.

The CDR3 DNA sequence: TGTGCCAGCAGCTTCGGCGGGTACGACACTGAAGCTTTCTTT. Amino acids: CASSFGGYDTEAFF. The genes are TRBV13 and TRBJ1-1; D uncertain. The CDR3 is made up of 14 amino acids. Germline V gives CDR1 PRHDT, CDR2 FYEKMQ (reference sequence). The V end was cut by 3 bases, the J end by 3 bases, with 11 bases between.

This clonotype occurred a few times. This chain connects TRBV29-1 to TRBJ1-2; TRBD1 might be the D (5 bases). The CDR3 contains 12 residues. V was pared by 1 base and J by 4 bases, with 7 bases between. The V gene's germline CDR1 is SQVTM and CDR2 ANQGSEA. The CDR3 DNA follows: TGCAGCGTTGAAGGGGGCGCCTATGGCTACACCTTC. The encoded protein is CSVEGGAYGYTF.

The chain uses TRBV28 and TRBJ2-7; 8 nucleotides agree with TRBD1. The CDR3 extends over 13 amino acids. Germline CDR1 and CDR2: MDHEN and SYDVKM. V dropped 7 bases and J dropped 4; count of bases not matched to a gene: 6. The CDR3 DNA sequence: TGTGCCAGCAAAGGGACAGGAGTGTACGAGCAGTACTTC. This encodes CASKGTGVYEQYF.

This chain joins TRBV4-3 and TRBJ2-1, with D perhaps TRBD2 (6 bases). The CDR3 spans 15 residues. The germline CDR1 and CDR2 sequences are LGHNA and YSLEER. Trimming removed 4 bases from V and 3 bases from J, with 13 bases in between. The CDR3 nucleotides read TGCGCCAGCAGCCCGGGGACTGAGAACTACAATGAGCAGTTCTTC. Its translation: CASSPGTENYNEQFF.

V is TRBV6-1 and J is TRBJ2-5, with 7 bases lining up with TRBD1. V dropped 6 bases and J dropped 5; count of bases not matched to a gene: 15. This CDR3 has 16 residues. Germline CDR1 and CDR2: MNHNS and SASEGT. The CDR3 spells CASRAMKQGYMETQYF. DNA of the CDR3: TGTGCCAGCAGGGCAATGAAACAGGGGTATATGGAGACCCAGTACTTC.

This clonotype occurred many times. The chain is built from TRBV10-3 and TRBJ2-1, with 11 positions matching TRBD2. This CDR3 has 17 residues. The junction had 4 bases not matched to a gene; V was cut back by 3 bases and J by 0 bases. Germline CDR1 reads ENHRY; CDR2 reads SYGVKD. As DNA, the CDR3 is TGTGCCATCAGTGACAGACTAGCGGGGAGCTCCTACAATGAGCAGTTCTTC. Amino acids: CAISDRLAGSSYNEQFF.

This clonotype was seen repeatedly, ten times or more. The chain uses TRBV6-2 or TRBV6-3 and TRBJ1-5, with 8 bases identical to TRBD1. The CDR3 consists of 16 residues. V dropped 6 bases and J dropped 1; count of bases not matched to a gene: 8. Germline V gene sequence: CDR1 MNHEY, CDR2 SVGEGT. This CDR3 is CASSPDRVESNQPQHF. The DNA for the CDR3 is TGTGCCAGCAGCCCGGACAGGGTGGAAAGCAATCAGCCCCAGCATTTT.

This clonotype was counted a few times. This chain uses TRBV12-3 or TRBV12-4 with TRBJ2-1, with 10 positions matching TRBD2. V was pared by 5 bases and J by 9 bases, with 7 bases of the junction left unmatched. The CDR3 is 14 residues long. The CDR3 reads CASSSSGGPVEQFF. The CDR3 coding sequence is TGTGCCAGCAGTAGTAGCGGGGGGCCCGTTGAGCAGTTCTTC.

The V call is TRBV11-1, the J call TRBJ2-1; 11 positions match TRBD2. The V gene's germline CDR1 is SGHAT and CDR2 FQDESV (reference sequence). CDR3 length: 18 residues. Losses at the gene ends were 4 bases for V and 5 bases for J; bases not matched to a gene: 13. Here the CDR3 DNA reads TGTGCCAGCAGCTCCCGACTAGCGGGGACACCGCCAAACAATGAGCAGTTCTTC. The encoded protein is CASSSRLAGTPPNNEQFF. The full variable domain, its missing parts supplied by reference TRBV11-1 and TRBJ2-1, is EAEVAQSPRYKITEKSQAVAFWCDPISGHATLYWYRQILGQGPELLVQFQDESVVDDSQLPKDRFSAERLKGVDSTLKIQPAELGDSAMYLCASSSRLAGTPPNNEQFFGPGTRLTVL.